A selection of T cell receptor beta chains follows, all from one sample in a study of blood T cell repertoires in COVID-19. Sequenced by immunoSEQ multiplex PCR; TCRdb stores in-frame clones only, minus some. Of approximately 450,000 clones listed, roughly 85% are singletons. The source material was PBMCs or T cells enriched from blood (not recorded which). The receptors come from a young woman with acute COVID-19. The CDR3 runs from the conserved cysteine through the conserved F or W. D genes are given only for firm matches. Some rows have no size entry. The others give once, few or many, or a class for an expanded clone.

D	size	length	V	J	DNA	CDR3
TRBD1	many	14	TRBV7-9	TRBJ2-7	TGTGCCAGCAGCCGACGGGACAGGGTTTACGAGCAGTACTTC	CASSRRDRVYEQYF
TRBD1	NA	15	TRBV7-2	TRBJ1-4	TGTGCCAGCAGCTTGCGGACAGGGGCGGGCGAAAAACTGTTTTTT	CASSLRTGAGEKLFF
NA	NA	13	TRBV24-1	TRBJ2-1	TGTGCCAGCCGGGATAGCTCCTACAATGAGCAGTTCTTC	CASRDSSYNEQFF
NA	once	13	TRBV7-9	TRBJ1-1	TGTGCCAGCAGCGACAACGGAAACACTGAAGCTTTCTTT	CASSDNGNTEAFF
TRBD2	once	15	TRBV19	TRBJ2-5	TGTGCCAGTAGTATAGCCGGCGGGAGTTCGCAGACCCAGTACTTC	CASSIAGGSSQTQYF
TRBD2	NA	15	TRBV27	TRBJ2-1	TGTGCCAGCAGTCCCGGACTAGCGGGGGGCGGTGAGCAGTTCTTC	CASSPGLAGGGEQFF
TRBD1	NA	14	TRBV7-9	TRBJ2-7	TGTGCCAGCAGCCCCTCGGACAGGGGCTACGAGCAGTACTTC	CASSPSDRGYEQYF
NA	NA	14	TRBV6-5	TRBJ2-5	TGTGCCAGCAGTTACTCTCCCTTACAAGAGACCCAGTACTTC	CASSYSPLQETQYF
NA	few	15	TRBV28	TRBJ1-6	TGTGCCAGCGTCATGAGTCCGGGAGGTAATTCACCCCTCCACTTT	CASVMSPGGNSPLHF
NA	NA	13	TRBV6-4	TRBJ1-5	TGTGCCAGCAGTGAGGGCACTTATCAGCCCCAGCATTTT	CASSEGTYQPQHF
TRBD2	NA	19	TRBV19	TRBJ2-1	TGTGCCACGAGAGACACCGGGACTAGTGAGGGGAGCCTCTACAATGAGCAGTTCTTC	CATRDTGTSEGSLYNEQFF
NA	NA	13	TRBV5-4	TRBJ1-6	TGTGCCAGCAGCTTTGATAACTCAACACCCCTCCACTTT	CASSFDNSTPLHF
NA	NA	14	TRBV27	TRBJ2-7	TGTGCCAGCAGTCCCTCGTGGGGAGGCTACGAGCAGTACTTC	CASSPSWGGYEQYF
TRBD2	NA	15	TRBV5-1	TRBJ2-3	TGCGCCAGCAGCTCTCGGAGCGGGGAACAAGATACGCAGTATTTT	CASSSRSGEQDTQYF
TRBD2	NA	14	TRBV10-2	TRBJ2-3	TGCGCCACCCGTGGACTAGAGGGCATAGATACGCAGTATTTT	CATRGLEGIDTQYF
NA	once	14	TRBV11-2	TRBJ1-2	TGTGCCAGCAGCTTCGGTGCAACTAACTATGGCTACACCTTC	CASSFGATNYGYTF
NA	once	15	TRBV5-4	TRBJ2-1	TGTGCCAGCAGCGGGTATCGTGAGCAGGGCGGTGAGCAGTTCTTC	CASSGYREQGGEQFF
NA	NA	15	TRBV11-2	TRBJ1-2	TGTGCCAGCAGCAGCACGGGACTGATTAACTATGGCTACACCTTC	CASSSTGLINYGYTF
NA	NA	14	TRBV3-1/TRBV3-2	TRBJ1-2	TGTGCCACCGGCAGGGTGGGGATTAACTATGGCTACACCTTC	CATGRVGINYGYTF